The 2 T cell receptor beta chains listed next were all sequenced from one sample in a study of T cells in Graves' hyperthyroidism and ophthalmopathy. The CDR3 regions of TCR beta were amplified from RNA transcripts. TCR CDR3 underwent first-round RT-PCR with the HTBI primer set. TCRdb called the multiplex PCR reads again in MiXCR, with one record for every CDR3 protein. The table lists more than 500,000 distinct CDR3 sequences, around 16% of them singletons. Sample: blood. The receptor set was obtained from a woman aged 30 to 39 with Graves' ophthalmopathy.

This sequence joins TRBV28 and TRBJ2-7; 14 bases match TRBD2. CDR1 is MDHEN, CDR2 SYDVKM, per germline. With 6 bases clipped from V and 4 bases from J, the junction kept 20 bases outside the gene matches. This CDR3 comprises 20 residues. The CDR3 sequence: CASRPNSGTSGRRKMYEQYF. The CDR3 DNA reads TGTGCCAGCAGACCTAACTCCGGGACTAGCGGGAGAAGAAAAATGTACGAGCAGTACTTC.

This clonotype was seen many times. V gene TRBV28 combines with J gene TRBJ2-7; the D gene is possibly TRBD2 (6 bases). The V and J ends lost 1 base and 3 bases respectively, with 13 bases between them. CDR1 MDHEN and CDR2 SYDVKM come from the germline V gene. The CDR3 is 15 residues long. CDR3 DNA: TGTGCCAGCAGTTTATTGGCAGGCGGGGACTACGAGCAGTACTTC. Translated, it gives CASSLLAGGDYEQYF.